The clone carrying this TCR beta chain was counted a few times. The antigen remains unidentified. The record originates from a study of T cell repertoires in cytomegalovirus infection. On the study more broadly: CMV infection plus the matching HLA type was flagged by public TCR beta signatures. Findings and limits, study-wide: Adding up the frequency of public TCR beta families identified people who carried CMV plus the relevant HLA. Dominant in the ex vivo response were TCR beta clonotypes restricted by HLA-C and specific for CMV.

This CDR3 is built from 12 residues. V lost 7 bases to trimming and J lost 5 bases; unmatched junction nucleotides: 5. CDR1 and CDR2 (germline): SQVTM, ANQGSEA. TCRdb re-called the reads with MiXCR, one entry per CDR3 protein. Altogether about 310,000 distinct CDR3 sequences are present, 17% being singletons, with the ten largest covering more than 10%. The receptor comes from a human donor in good health (CMV status not recorded). Some clones in this sample may be carry-over from other donors' samples. V usage is TRBV29-1 and J usage is TRBJ1-2; 9 positions match TRBD1. Sample: PBMCs. The DNA for the CDR3 is TGCAGCGCCTCACAGGGGGCTTATGGCTACACCTTC. Translating gives CSASQGAYGYTF.